Sequencing of this T cell receptor beta chain was carried out in a study of OX40 agonist ivuxolimab in advanced cancers. The table came from immunoSEQ multiplex PCR; TCRdb's copy has only in-frame clones and leaves some out. The table lists about 76,000 clones, 85% of them singletons. The length of the CDR3 is 13 residues. Trimming took off 3 bases at V and 6 bases at J, with 11 bases between the two ends. Germline CDR1 SGDLS, CDR2 YYNGEE. Comments on this clone: Its target is unknown.

Whole-study results and caveats: Averaging showed that CD8+ T cells had more expanded clones than CD4+ did.

This TCR was sampled from an adult with an advanced solid tumor such as melanoma, head and neck, liver or kidney cancer. The material was CD4+ or CD8+ T cells sorted from blood, obtained in a trial of the OX40 agonist ivuxolimab. This chain connects TRBV9 to TRBJ2-3; D remains unclear. The CDR3 sequence is CASSGLRADTQYF. CDR3 sequence (DNA): TGTGCCAGCAGCGGTTTAAGAGCGGATACGCAGTATTTT.